Given below is one T cell receptor beta chain in context. One end of the junction fails to match germline, which may point to a read error. This entry belongs to a study of CD8 T cells in Susac syndrome. Across the whole study: Patients with Susac syndrome were therapy-naive, on corticosteroids, or on intravenous immunoglobulin alone at blood draw.

The RNA, about 0.5 to 1 ug, was put through reverse transcription using random hexamers. It was immunoSEQ multiplex PCR that amplified TCR beta CDR3 across 54 Vbeta and 13 Jbeta. TCRdb re-called the immunoSEQ multiplex PCR reads with MiXCR, one entry per CDR3 protein. Among about 200,000 distinct CDR3 sequences listed, roughly 91% were seen once. This CDR3 has 15 residues. CDR1 is SQVTM, CDR2 ANQGSEA, per germline. The rearrangement joins TRBV29-1 to TRBJ2-5, with D perhaps TRBD2 (7 bases). This TCR was recovered from a human donor with Susac syndrome. The sample comprised CD4+ T cells from PBMCs. The CDR3 DNA reads as TGCAACGTTGAAGATCCGAGGGGGGGTAGGGAGACCCAGTACTTC. Its protein product is CNVEDPRGGRETQYF.